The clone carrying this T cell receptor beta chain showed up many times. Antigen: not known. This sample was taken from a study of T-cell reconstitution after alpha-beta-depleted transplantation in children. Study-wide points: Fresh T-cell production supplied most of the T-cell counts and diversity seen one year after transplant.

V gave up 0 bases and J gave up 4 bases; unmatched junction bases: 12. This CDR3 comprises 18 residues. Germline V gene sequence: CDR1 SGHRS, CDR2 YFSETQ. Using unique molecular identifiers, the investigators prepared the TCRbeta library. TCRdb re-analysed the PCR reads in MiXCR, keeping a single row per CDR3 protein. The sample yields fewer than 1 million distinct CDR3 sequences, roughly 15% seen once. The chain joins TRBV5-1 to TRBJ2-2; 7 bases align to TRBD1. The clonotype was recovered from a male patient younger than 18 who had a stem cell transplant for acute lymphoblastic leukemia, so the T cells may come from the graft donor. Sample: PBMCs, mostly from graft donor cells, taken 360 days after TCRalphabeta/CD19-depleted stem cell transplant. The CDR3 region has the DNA TGCGCCAGCAGCTTGGAGGAGACAGGGATTTCGAGCACCGGGGAGCTGTTTTTT. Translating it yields CASSLEETGISSTGELFF.